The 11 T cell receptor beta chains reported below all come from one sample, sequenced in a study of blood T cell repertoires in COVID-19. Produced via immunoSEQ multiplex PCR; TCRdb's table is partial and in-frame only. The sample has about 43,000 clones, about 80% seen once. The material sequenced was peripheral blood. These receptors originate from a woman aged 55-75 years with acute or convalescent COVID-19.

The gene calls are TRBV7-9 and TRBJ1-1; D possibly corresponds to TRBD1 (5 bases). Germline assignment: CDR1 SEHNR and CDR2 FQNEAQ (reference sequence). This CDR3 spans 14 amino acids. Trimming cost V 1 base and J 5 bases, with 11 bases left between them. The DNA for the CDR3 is TGTGCCAGCAGCTTAGTGGGGCCGGAGACTGAAGCTTTCTTT. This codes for CASSLVGPETEAFF.

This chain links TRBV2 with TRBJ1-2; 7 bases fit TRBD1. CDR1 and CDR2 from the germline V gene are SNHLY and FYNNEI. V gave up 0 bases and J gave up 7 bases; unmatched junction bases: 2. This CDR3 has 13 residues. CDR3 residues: CASSEAGGVGYTF. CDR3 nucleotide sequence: TGTGCCAGCAGTGAAGCAGGGGGCGTTGGCTACACCTTC.

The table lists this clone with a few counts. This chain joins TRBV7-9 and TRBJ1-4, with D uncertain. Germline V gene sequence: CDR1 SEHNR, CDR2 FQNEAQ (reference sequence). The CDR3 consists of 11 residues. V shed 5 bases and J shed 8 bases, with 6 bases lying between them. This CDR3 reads CASSPEEKLFF. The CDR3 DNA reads TGTGCCAGCAGCCCTGAGGAAAAACTGTTTTTT. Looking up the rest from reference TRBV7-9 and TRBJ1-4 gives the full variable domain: DTGVSQNPRHKITKRGQNVTFRCDPISEHNRLYWYRQTLGQGPEFLTYFQNEAQLEKSRLLSDRFSAERPKGSFSTLEIQRTEQGDSAMYLCASSPEEKLFFGSGTQLSVL.

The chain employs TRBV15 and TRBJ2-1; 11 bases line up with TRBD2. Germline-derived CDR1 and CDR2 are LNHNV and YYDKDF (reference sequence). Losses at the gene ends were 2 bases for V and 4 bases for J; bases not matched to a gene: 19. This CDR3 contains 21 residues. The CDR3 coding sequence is TGTGCCACCAGCAGACTATTTTCCGGGACTAGCGGTCTTGGGCTGTACAATGAGCAGTTCTTC. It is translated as CATSRLFSGTSGLGLYNEQFF.

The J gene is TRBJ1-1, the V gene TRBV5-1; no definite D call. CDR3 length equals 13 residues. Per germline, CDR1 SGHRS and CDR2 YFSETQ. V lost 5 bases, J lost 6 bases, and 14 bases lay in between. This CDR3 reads CASSNTAYAEAFF. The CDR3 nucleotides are TGCGCCAGCAGTAATACAGCCTATGCTGAAGCTTTCTTT. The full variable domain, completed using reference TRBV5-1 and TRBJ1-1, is KAGVTQTPRYLIKTRGQQVTLSCSPISGHRSVSWYQQTPGQGLQFLFEYFSETQRNKGNFPGRFSGRQFSNSRSEMNVSTLELGDSALYLCASSNTAYAEAFFGQGTRLTVV.

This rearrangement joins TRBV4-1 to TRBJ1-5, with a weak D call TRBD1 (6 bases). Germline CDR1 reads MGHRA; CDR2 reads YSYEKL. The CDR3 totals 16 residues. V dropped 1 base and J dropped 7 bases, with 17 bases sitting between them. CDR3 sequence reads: CASSQGLGAINQPQHF. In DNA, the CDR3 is TGCGCCAGCAGCCAAGGTTTGGGGGCGATTAACCAGCCCCAGCATTTT.

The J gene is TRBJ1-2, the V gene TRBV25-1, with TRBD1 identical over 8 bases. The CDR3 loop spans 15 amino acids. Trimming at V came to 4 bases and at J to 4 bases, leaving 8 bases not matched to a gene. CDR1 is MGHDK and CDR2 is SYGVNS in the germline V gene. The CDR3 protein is CASSAGTGPVYGYTF. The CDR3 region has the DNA TGTGCCAGCAGTGCGGGGACAGGTCCTGTCTATGGCTACACCTTC.

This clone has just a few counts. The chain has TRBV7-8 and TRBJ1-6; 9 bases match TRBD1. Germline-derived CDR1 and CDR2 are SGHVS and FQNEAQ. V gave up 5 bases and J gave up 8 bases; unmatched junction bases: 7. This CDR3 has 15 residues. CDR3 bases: TGTGCCAGCAGCCCGGGGACAGGGTTTGATTCACCCCTCCACTTT. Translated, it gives CASSPGTGFDSPLHF.

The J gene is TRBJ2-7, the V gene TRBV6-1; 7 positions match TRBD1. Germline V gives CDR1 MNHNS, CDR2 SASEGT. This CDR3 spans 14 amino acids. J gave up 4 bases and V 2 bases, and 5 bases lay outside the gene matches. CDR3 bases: TGTGCCAGCAGTGAAAGAGGGGGCGCATACGAGCAGTACTTC. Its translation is CASSERGGAYEQYF.

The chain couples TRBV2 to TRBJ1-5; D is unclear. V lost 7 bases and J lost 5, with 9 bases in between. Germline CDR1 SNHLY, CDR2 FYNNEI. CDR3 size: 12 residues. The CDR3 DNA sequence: TGTGCCAGCATGAGGTGGGATCAGCCCCAGCATTTT. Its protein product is CASMRWDQPQHF.

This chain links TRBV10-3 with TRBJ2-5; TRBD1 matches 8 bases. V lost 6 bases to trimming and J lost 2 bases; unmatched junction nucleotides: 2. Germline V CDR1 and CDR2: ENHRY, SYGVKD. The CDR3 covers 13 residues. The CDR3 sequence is CAISGQGQETQYF. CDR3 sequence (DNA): TGTGCCATCAGCGGACAGGGACAAGAGACCCAGTACTTC.